Described below is a single T cell receptor (beta chain) sequence and its context. Amplified TCR beta CDR3 regions derived from RNA transcripts. The primer set for the first-round RT-PCR of the TCR CDR3 was HTBI. MiXCR was run by TCRdb on the multiplex PCR reads, yielding one entry per CDR3 protein. The sample carries about 570,000 distinct CDR3 sequences, roughly 46% recorded once. The data were obtained in a study of T cells in Graves' hyperthyroidism and ophthalmopathy. This CDR3 region has 17 residues. CDR1 and CDR2 (germline): SGHTA, FQGNSA. Losses at the gene ends were 5 bases for V and 2 bases for J; bases not matched to a gene: 7.

What was sequenced was peripheral blood or thyroid tissue (not recorded which). The source of this sequence is an adult woman with Graves' disease, either hyperthyroidism or ophthalmopathy (not recorded which). The rearrangement links TRBV7-2 to TRBJ1-5, with 12 bases identical to TRBD1. The CDR3, as DNA: TGTGCCAGCAGCCCGGGACAGGGGGCGTTCGGCAATCAGCCCCAGCATTTT. Translated: CASSPGQGAFGNQPQHF. The entire variable domain, with the rest obtained from reference TRBV7-2 and TRBJ1-5, is as follows: GAGVSQSPSNKVTEKGKDVELRCDPISGHTALYWYRQSLGQGLEFLIYFQGNSAPDKSGLPSDRFSAERTGGSVSTLTIQRTQQEDSAVYLCASSPGQGAFGNQPQHFGDGTRLSIL.